This T cell receptor beta chain was recorded in a study of persistence of HIV-infected CD4 T cells. Across the study: Anti-CD3/anti-CD28 beads activated more cells than antigen stimulation did.

Anti-CD3/anti-CD28 beads served as a nonspecific positive control stimulus. CD4+ T cells upregulating both CD40 ligand and CD69 were sorted as responding cells. This CDR3 is built from 15 residues. Germline V lookup: CDR1 LNHDA, CDR2 SQIVND (reference sequence). The ends were cut back, 5 bases at V and 6 bases at J, with 19 bases in the middle. As to this clone: Its antigen is currently unknown.

The immunoSEQ assay was version 4, run in survey mode. Some clones are missing from TCRdb's copy, which holds only in-frame ones; the method was immunoSEQ multiplex PCR. Of some 50,000 clones in the sample, around 90% are singletons; the top ten hold approximately 3.2%. The V call is TRBV19, the J call TRBJ1-2, with D tentatively TRBD1 (6 bases). The sequences come from CD4+ T cells sorted from PBMCs after roughly 20-hour stimulation, collected from a patient who received antiretroviral therapy. This clonotype was obtained from an adult woman with HIV who was CMV-seropositive. The CDR3, as DNA: TGTGCCAGTAGTGTTCAGGGGACTCGAGATAATGGCTACACCTTC. Translating it yields CASSVQGTRDNGYTF.